This T cell receptor (beta chain) was found in a study of T-cell memory formation after mild COVID-19. This clonotype was picked up a small number of times. The CDR3 is 15 residues long. CDR1 SGDLS and CDR2 YYNGEE come from the germline V gene. Losses at the gene ends were 0 bases for V and 4 bases for J; bases not matched to a gene: 1. 5'RACE primed from the constant segment yielded TCR alpha and TCR beta cDNA libraries bearing sample barcodes and UMIs. MiXCR was run by TCRdb on the 5' RACE reads, yielding one entry per CDR3 protein. The data hold about 190,000 distinct CDR3 sequences, with around 20% observed a single time.

The rearrangement joins TRBV9 to TRBJ2-1, with 10 bases aligning to TRBD2. This TCR derives from an adult woman who had mild COVID-19 (a few samples of this study predate the infection). Cell type and time point are not known. Source material: PBMCs or a T cell subset sorted from them (not recorded which). The chain's CDR3 is CASSVDSGRYNEQFF. The CDR3 bases are TGTGCCAGCAGCGTAGATAGCGGGAGGTACAATGAGCAGTTCTTC.